This T cell receptor (beta chain) was obtained from a study of human CD8 memory T cell subsets. Findings and caveats of the study: Stem-like memory T cells and precursor exhausted T cells had repertoires whose mutual overlap was minimal.

The authors made TCR beta libraries using UMI-labeled 5' RACE. TCRdb reprocessed the 5' RACE reads, with one entry per CDR3 protein and no DNA. This listing includes some 5,400 distinct CDR3 sequences. Total CD8+ T cells were enriched by negative magnetic separation. Note on this clonotype: What it recognizes is unknown.

Sequencing input: CD8+ effector memory T cells (TEM) sorted from PBMCs. The subset was: effector memory CD8 T cells, CCR7- CD45RO+ CD95+. The source of this sequence is a human donor in good health.

CDR3 in amino acids: CASSPLGNTGELFF. V usage is TRBV18 and J usage is TRBJ2-2. The V gene's germline CDR1 is KGHSH and CDR2 LQKENI. The CDR3 covers 14 residues.